Following are 19 T cell receptor beta chains from one sample sequenced in a study of cytomegalovirus exposure and HLA in healthy donors. 60 Vbeta and 13 Jbeta primers were used in PCR. Here immunoSEQ multiplex PCR was the method, and the copy in TCRdb shows in-frame clones only, minus some. Of about 43,000 clones listed, under 65% were seen once; the top ten hold 8% to 9.5%. Source material: PBMCs. The receptors shown here come from a human donor in good health.

This chain connects TRBV5-1 to TRBJ1-5, with D maybe TRBD1 (5 bases). The V gene lost 4 bases and the J gene lost 4 bases, with 12 bases spanning the gap. This CDR3 has 14 residues. The germline gives CDR1 SGHRS, CDR2 YFSETQ. CDR3 nucleotides: TGCGCCAGCAGCCCCGTGGGGGGGAATCAGCCCCAGCATTTT. Residues: CASSPVGGNQPQHF.

This sequence joins TRBV5-6 and TRBJ2-1, with TRBD2 as a possible D gene (6 bases). Trimming removed 0 bases from V and 0 bases from J, with 13 bases in between. The CDR3 has 17 residues. The germline V gene encodes CDR1 SGHDT and CDR2 YYEEEE. The CDR3 reads CASSLAAGRGSYNEQFF. CDR3 DNA sequence: TGTGCCAGCAGCTTGGCTGCGGGGCGGGGCTCCTACAATGAGCAGTTCTTC.

The V and J genes are TRBV5-4 and TRBJ2-2, with D possibly matching TRBD1 (5 bases). The germline V gene encodes CDR1 SGHNT and CDR2 YYREEE (reference sequence). V dropped 0 bases and J dropped 4 bases, with 10 bases sitting between them. The CDR3 length is 15 residues. The DNA for the CDR3 is TGTGCCAGCAGCTTGGACCAGGGAAGCACCGGGGAGCTGTTTTTT. This gives the protein CASSLDQGSTGELFF.

This rearrangement joins TRBV29-1 to TRBJ2-2; the match to TRBD2 covers 7 bases. The junction had 9 bases not matched to a gene; V was cut back by 6 bases and J by 2 bases. Germline values: CDR1 SQVTM, CDR2 ANQGSEA. The CDR3 consists of 15 residues. This CDR3 reads CSVRSGGLNTGELFF. CDR3 in DNA: TGCAGCGTGAGAAGTGGGGGACTAAACACCGGGGAGCTGTTTTTT.

As for this clone: At one of its ends the junction is not consistent with the germline gene, which may arise from a read error. The gene calls are TRBV10-2 and TRBJ1-6; D gene unclear. CDR3 length: 14 amino acids. Germline loops: CDR1 WSHSY, CDR2 SAAADI. The CDR3 nucleotides read TGCGCCAACAGTGGGTGGGGAGAAAGCTCACCCCTCCACTTT. Its translation: CANSGWGESSPLHF.

The chain employs TRBV6-5 and TRBJ1-2; D might be TRBD1 (6 bases). The CDR3 runs to 12 residues. Germline V gene lookup returns CDR1 MNHEY and CDR2 SVGAGI. V was trimmed by 4 bases and J by 6 bases, leaving 9 bases between them. The CDR3, as DNA: TGTGCCAGCAGTTTCACAGGGAATGGCTACACCTTC. It specifies CASSFTGNGYTF.

The V gene is TRBV5-1, the J gene TRBJ2-7; no definite D call. The V and J ends lost 2 bases and 1 base respectively, with 7 bases between them. The CDR3 has 13 residues. Germline lookup yields CDR1 SGHRS and CDR2 YFSETQ. CDR3 protein: CASSLQNSYEQYF. CDR3 sequence (DNA): TGCGCCAGCAGCTTACAGAATTCCTACGAGCAGTACTTC.

V and J are TRBV28 and TRBJ2-7, with a weak D call TRBD1 (7 bases). Germline CDR1 and CDR2: MDHEN and SYDVKM. The CDR3 is made up of 14 amino acids. The V and J ends lost 6 bases and 1 base respectively, with 13 bases between them. CDR3 in amino acids: CASRSQGRSYEQYF. Here the CDR3 DNA reads TGTGCCAGCAGGTCACAGGGGAGGTCCTACGAGCAGTACTTC.

The genes are TRBV10-3 and TRBJ1-3; 7 bases match TRBD1. J was trimmed by 0 bases and V by 3 bases; bases with no gene match: 2. CDR3 length: 15 residues. Germline assignment: CDR1 ENHRY and CDR2 SYGVKD. The CDR3 DNA reads TGTGCCATCAGTGATACAGGGGTCTCTGGAAACACCATATATTTT. Translation: CAISDTGVSGNTIYF.

The chain links TRBV7-9 to TRBJ1-5; D ambiguous. CDR3 size: 13 residues. Per the germline V gene, CDR1 is SEHNR and CDR2 is FQNEAQ (reference sequence). Trimming cost V 3 bases and J 7 bases, with 10 bases left between them. In DNA, the CDR3 is TGTGCCAGCAGCTTCTCGGGTGACCAGCCCCAGCATTTT. It specifies CASSFSGDQPQHF.

This chain connects TRBV28 to TRBJ1-2; D is possibly TRBD1 (5 bases). Germline V CDR1 and CDR2: MDHEN, SYDVKM. Trimming pared 1 base from V and 7 bases from J, leaving 28 bases between. This CDR3 comprises 19 residues. DNA for the CDR3: TGTGCCAGCAGTTTATTAGAGTTTAATTCCCGGAGGGACTGGGGTGGCTACACCTTC. Protein: CASSLLEFNSRRDWGGYTF.

J is TRBJ1-4 and V is TRBV25-1; D is unresolved. Germline CDR1 MGHDK, CDR2 SYGVNS. This CDR3 has 14 amino acids. V lost 2 bases and J lost 4, with 8 bases in between. CDR3 region: CASSEVQRNEKLFF. CDR3 bases: TGTGCCAGCAGTGAAGTCCAGCGTAATGAAAAACTGTTTTTT.

The V and J genes are TRBV7-2 and TRBJ2-7, with 7 bases fitting TRBD1. Germline V gene sequence: CDR1 SGHTA, CDR2 FQGNSA. V shed 5 bases, J shed 4 bases, and the junction held 11 bases outside the gene matches. CDR3 length: 15 residues. The CDR3 DNA reads as TGTGCCAGCAGCCTCAGACAGGGAATTAGATACGAGCAGTACTTC. This gives the protein CASSLRQGIRYEQYF.

This clone was seen a single time. V is TRBV7-2 and J is TRBJ2-7, with D unclear. V was trimmed by 6 bases and J by 0 bases, leaving 12 bases between them. Germline loops: CDR1 SGHTA, CDR2 FQGNSA. CDR3 length equals 14 residues. The CDR3 reads CASSLDMSSYEQYF. Here the CDR3 DNA reads TGTGCCAGCAGTCTCGACATGAGCTCCTACGAGCAGTACTTC.

This clone has just a few counts. V and J are TRBV4-1 and TRBJ2-2; D gene ambiguous. Trimming removed 0 bases at V and 2 bases at J, with 10 bases between. Germline values: CDR1 MGHRA, CDR2 YSYEKL. This CDR3 comprises 16 residues. CDR3 coding DNA: TGCGCCAGCAGCCAAGATCCCTCTATAAACACCGGGGAGCTGTTTTTT. Its protein is CASSQDPSINTGELFF.

This chain uses TRBV7-2 with TRBJ1-2; D not resolved. With 1 base removed from V and 7 bases from J, the gap between germline ends came to 7 bases. Germline V gives CDR1 SGHTA, CDR2 FQGNSA. This CDR3 has 12 residues. This CDR3 is CASSLVTLGYTF. CDR3 nucleotides: TGTGCCAGCAGCTTAGTAACTCTTGGCTACACCTTC.

The rearrangement joins TRBV19 to TRBJ1-5; 7 nucleotides agree with TRBD1. Germline V gene lookup returns CDR1 LNHDA and CDR2 SQIVND (reference sequence). V dropped 7 bases and J dropped 6; count of bases not matched to a gene: 9. This CDR3 is 14 amino acids long. The CDR3 reads CASIRQGYGQPQHF. The CDR3 DNA reads TGTGCCAGTATAAGACAGGGCTATGGTCAGCCCCAGCATTTT.

The chain has TRBV13 and TRBJ2-5; no clear D. CDR1 and CDR2 (germline): PRHDT, FYEKMQ (reference sequence). The CDR3 loop spans 11 amino acids. V lost 5 bases and J 1 base, leaving 2 bases between the germline ends. The CDR3 DNA reads as TGTGCCAGCAGCCTCCAAGAGACCCAGTACTTC. It translates to CASSLQETQYF.

The chain is built from TRBV7-2 and TRBJ1-2; maybe TRBD1 (6 bases). The V gene lost 5 bases and the J gene lost 4 bases, with 8 bases spanning the gap. Germline V gene lookup returns CDR1 SGHTA and CDR2 FQGNSA. This CDR3 contains 12 residues. The CDR3 coding sequence is TGTGCCAGCAGCCAGGACAGCTATGGCTACACCTTC. This encodes CASSQDSYGYTF.